This passage covers 3 T cell receptor beta chains from one sample sequenced in a study of blood T cell repertoires in COVID-19. Sequencing was performed with immunoSEQ multiplex PCR; in TCRdb, only in-frame clones are kept and a portion is missing. The sample lists roughly 200,000 clones, about four fifths seen once, with approximately 6.2% in the top ten. Sequencing was carried out using peripheral blood. The receptors were gathered from a man between 65 and 85 years old with active or convalescent COVID-19.

The J gene is TRBJ1-1, the V gene TRBV10-3; D ambiguous. Trimming removed 2 bases from V and 3 bases from J, with 7 bases in between. The germline gives CDR1 ENHRY, CDR2 SYGVKD. The CDR3 is 13 amino acids. The CDR3 nucleotides read TGTGCCATCAGTGAGCCCGGGGACACTGAAGCTTTCTTT. This gives the protein CAISEPGDTEAFF.

The chain couples TRBV5-1 to TRBJ2-3, with 8 bases aligning to TRBD2. With V trimmed by 2 bases and J by 5 bases, 4 bases remained unmatched. Germline V CDR1 and CDR2: SGHRS, YFSETQ. The CDR3 has 14 amino acids. Written as DNA, the CDR3 is TGCGCCAGCAGCTTTGGACTAGCTGGAGATACGCAGTATTTT. Protein: CASSFGLAGDTQYF.

The J gene is TRBJ2-2, the V gene TRBV3-1 (or the pseudogene TRBV3-2); TRBD2 agrees at 7 bases. The V segment lost 1 base and the J segment 4 bases; nucleotides outside the gene matches: 6. Germline V lookup: CDR1 LGHDT, CDR2 YNNKEL (reference sequence). CDR3 length equals 16 residues. In nucleotides, the CDR3 is TGTGCCAGCAGCCAAGGACAGCGGGGATTCACCGGGGAGCTGTTTTTT. Residues: CASSQGQRGFTGELFF.